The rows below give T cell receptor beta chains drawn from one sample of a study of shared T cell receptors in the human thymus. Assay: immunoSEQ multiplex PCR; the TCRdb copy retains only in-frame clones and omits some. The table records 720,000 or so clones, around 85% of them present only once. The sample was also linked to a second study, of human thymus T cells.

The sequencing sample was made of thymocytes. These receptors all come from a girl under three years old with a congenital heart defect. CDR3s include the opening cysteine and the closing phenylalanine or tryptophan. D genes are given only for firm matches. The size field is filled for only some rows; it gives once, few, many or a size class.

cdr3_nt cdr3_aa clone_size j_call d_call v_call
TGTGCCAGCAGTGAGCCAGCGGGGGTATCTAGCACAGATACGCAGTATTTT CASSEPAGVSSTDTQYF NA TRBJ2-3 TRBD2 TRBV2
TGTGCCAGCAGTGGCGGACTACCCAGGGTACATAGCAATCAGCCCCAGCATTTT CASSGGLPRVHSNQPQHF NA TRBJ1-5 NA TRBV28
TGTGCCGCCCGATGGAGTTCGTACGAGCAGTACTTC CAARWSSYEQYF NA TRBJ2-7 NA TRBV6-1
TGTGCCAGCAGCCAAGGGGGGGCCGGGGAGCTGTTTTTT CASSQGGAGELFF NA TRBJ2-2 NA TRBV14
TGTGCCAGCAGCCCTGAGTGGGGGGGGCTCAGCTACGAGCAGTACTTC CASSPEWGGLSYEQYF once TRBJ2-7 NA TRBV5-6
TGTGCCAGCAGCGTAAAACTACCCAATTGGGACAGGATACCCGGGGAGCTGTTTTTT CASSVKLPNWDRIPGELFF once TRBJ2-2 TRBD1 TRBV9
TGCGCCAGCAGCCAAGAGTCAGGGATACCCGGGGAGCTGTTTTTT CASSQESGIPGELFF NA TRBJ2-2 NA TRBV4-1
TGTGCCAGCAGTTTCACAACTCTAGCGGGGGGGCCTGAGCAGTTCTTC CASSFTTLAGGPEQFF NA TRBJ2-1 TRBD2 TRBV6-5
TGCGCCAGCAGCCAAGATAATGCGTATCAGTTCTTC CASSQDNAYQFF NA TRBJ2-1 NA TRBV4-3
TGTGCCAGCAGTTCCACAGGGGGCAAAACTGAAGCTTTCTTT CASSSTGGKTEAFF NA TRBJ1-1 TRBD1 TRBV6-6
TGTGCCAGTAGGCCCCCATCCACCGAGGGACAGGGGAATTCACCCCTCCACTTT CASRPPSTEGQGNSPLHF NA TRBJ1-6 TRBD1 TRBV19
TGCGCCAGCAGCCAAGAGGGGTTTAGACAGGGGGCGCGAGTTAGTGTGACCCAGTACTTC CASSQEGFRQGARVSVTQYF NA TRBJ2-5 TRBD1 TRBV4-1
TGTGCCAGCAGTTTCAACCGGGGGGTAGAAGCTTTCTTT CASSFNRGVEAFF NA TRBJ1-1 NA TRBV2
TGTGCTAGTGGTTCCACAGGTGGGGCCAACGTCCTGACTTTC CASGSTGGANVLTF NA TRBJ2-6 NA TRBV12-5
TGTGCCAGCAGCTTGGAGGGACAGTGCGAGCAGTACTTC CASSLEGQCEQYF NA TRBJ2-7 TRBD1 TRBV5-6
TGTGCCAGCAACTTACAGGGGGTAGACTATGGCTACACCTTC CASNLQGVDYGYTF NA TRBJ1-2 TRBD1 TRBV2
TGTGCCAGCAGCTTCGGCAGCGAAGGCTACAATGAGCAGTTCTTC CASSFGSEGYNEQFF NA TRBJ2-1 NA TRBV7-3
TGTGCCAGCAGCTTAGGTGTGGAGTTATCATGGGAGACCCAGTACTTC CASSLGVELSWETQYF NA TRBJ2-5 NA TRBV11-2
TGTGCCTCCAATCCTAGCCCGCACCCCTATGGCTACACCTTC CASNPSPHPYGYTF once TRBJ1-2 NA TRBV19
TGTGCCAGCAGTTTACTCCTAGGTGAAGCTTTCTTT CASSLLLGEAFF NA TRBJ1-1 NA TRBV28
TGTGCCAGCAGTTCCGGGACAGGGAATGGCTACACCTTC CASSSGTGNGYTF few TRBJ1-2 TRBD1 TRBV6-5
TGTGCCAGCAGCTACCTAGCGGGGGGCGCCTACAATGAGCAGTTCTTC CASSYLAGGAYNEQFF NA TRBJ2-1 TRBD2 TRBV27
TGTGCCAGCAGCCCACGCGCTAGCGGGGGGTCCAGTGAGCAGTTCTTC CASSPRASGGSSEQFF once TRBJ2-1 TRBD2 TRBV9
TGTGCCAGCTCACGAGGGGACACCTGCGAGCAGTACTTC CASSRGDTCEQYF NA TRBJ2-7 NA TRBV18
TGTGCCACCAGCAGAGCCCGCTTCGGTGAAGCTTTCTTT CATSRARFGEAFF NA TRBJ1-1 NA TRBV15
TGTGCCAGCAGCCAAATATTTTCCGGGACAAGGGCGTACCCTGAAGCTTTCTTT CASSQIFSGTRAYPEAFF NA TRBJ1-1 NA TRBV11-2
TGTGCCAGCACCCGGTCCCTAGGGGGCGGCCAGCCCCAGCATTTT CASTRSLGGGQPQHF NA TRBJ1-5 TRBD1 TRBV28
TGTGCCAGCAGCTTAGGGGTTGGAGCAGTAGTCGAGTACTTC CASSLGVGAVVEYF once TRBJ2-7 NA TRBV7-2
TGCGCCAGCAGCCAAGATTGTGTACAGGCCAAAACCTACGAGCAGTACTTC CASSQDCVQAKTYEQYF NA TRBJ2-7 NA TRBV4-3
TGTGCCAGCAGCCCGGGACAGGAATATGGCTACACCTTC CASSPGQEYGYTF once TRBJ1-2 TRBD1 TRBV28
TGTGCCAGCAGCCAAGGAGGGACTAGCGGGGGAAGAGTGTACGAGCAGTACTTC CASSQGGTSGGRVYEQYF NA TRBJ2-7 TRBD2 TRBV14
TGTGCCAGCAGCTTATGGGCGGGACAGGGTGTAAGTCAGCCCCAGCATTTT CASSLWAGQGVSQPQHF NA TRBJ1-5 TRBD1 TRBV11-1
TGTGCCAGCAGCCTAGGGAGAAGAACCAACTCTGGGGCCAACGTCCTGACTTTC CASSLGRRTNSGANVLTF NA TRBJ2-6 NA TRBV14
TGTGCCAGCAGCCAAGAAGGGGGCACGGACACTGAAGCTTTCTTT CASSQEGGTDTEAFF once TRBJ1-1 TRBD1 TRBV14
TGTGCCAGCAGCCACCCAGCAGGGGCAAGCTCTGGAAACACCATATATTTT CASSHPAGASSGNTIYF NA TRBJ1-3 NA TRBV14
TGCGCCAGCAGTGAGTCCAGGGGGAACACCGGGGAGCTGTTTTTT CASSESRGNTGELFF NA TRBJ2-2 NA TRBV10-1
TGTGCCAGCAGCTTGGTGGGGGACAGGGGGAATGGCTACACCTTC CASSLVGDRGNGYTF NA TRBJ1-2 TRBD1 TRBV5-6
TGTGCCAGCAGCTTGGGACCGGGACACATCCAAGAGACCCAGTACTTC CASSLGPGHIQETQYF NA TRBJ2-5 NA TRBV5-6
TGTGCCAGCAGTGGACTGGGACACCTAAATCAGCCCCAGCATTTT CASSGLGHLNQPQHF NA TRBJ1-5 NA TRBV27